This T cell receptor (beta chain) was recorded in a study of shared clonotypes between healthy human individuals. The V end lost 3 bases, the J end lost 4 bases, and 21 bases lay between the germline ends. CDR1 KGHSH and CDR2 LQKENI come from the germline V gene. The CDR3 runs to 17 residues. Measured with immunoSEQ multiplex PCR; TCRdb has only the in-frame clones, and not every one. The sample includes some 2.1 million clones, 85% to 95% of them seen just once. This clonotype was obtained from a man younger than 35 in good health. J is TRBJ1-2 and V is TRBV18, with D unclear. Sequencing used naive CD4+ T cells sorted from blood. Subset described: CD45RA+ positively selected. The CDR3: CASSPIRQAQFFYGYTF. The CDR3 nucleotides are TGTGCCAGCTCACCGATCCGGCAGGCCCAATTTTTCTATGGCTACACCTTC. Drawing the rest from reference TRBV18 and TRBJ1-2, the complete variable domain is NAGVMQNPRHLVRRRGQEARLRCSPMKGHSHVYWYRQLPEEGLKFMVYLQKENIIDESGMPKERFSAEFPKEGPSILRIQQVVRGDSAAYFCASSPIRQAQFFYGYTFGSGTRLTVV.